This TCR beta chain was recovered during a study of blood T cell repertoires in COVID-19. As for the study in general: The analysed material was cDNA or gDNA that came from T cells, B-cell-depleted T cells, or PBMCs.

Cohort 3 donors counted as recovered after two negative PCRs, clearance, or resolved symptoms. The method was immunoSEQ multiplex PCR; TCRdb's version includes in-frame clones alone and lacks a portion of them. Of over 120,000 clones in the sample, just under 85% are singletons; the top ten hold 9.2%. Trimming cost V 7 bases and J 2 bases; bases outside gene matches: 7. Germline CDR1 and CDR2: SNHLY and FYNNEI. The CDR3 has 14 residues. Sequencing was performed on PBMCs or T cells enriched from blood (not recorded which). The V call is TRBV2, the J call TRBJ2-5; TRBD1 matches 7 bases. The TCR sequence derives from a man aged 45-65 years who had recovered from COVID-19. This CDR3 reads CASTRARGQETQYF. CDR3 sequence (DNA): TGTGCCAGCACCCGGGCCAGGGGGCAAGAGACCCAGTACTTC.